A single sample gave rise to the 8 T cell receptor beta chains below, sequenced in a study of blood T cells in healthy people across ages. It was with a sample-barcoded 5' primer and a J-beta primer mix that a second PCR of roughly 7 to 12 cycles was run. MiXCR, run by TCRdb on the 5' RACE reads, gives a single entry per CDR3 protein. Among under 800,000 distinct CDR3 sequences listed, roughly 45% were seen once. Sequencing was performed on blood. All receptors derive from a woman between 55 and 75 years old in good health.

The J gene is TRBJ1-5, the V gene TRBV2; 12 nucleotides align to TRBD1. CDR1 and CDR2 (germline): SNHLY, FYNNEI. Germline trimming cut 5 bases from V and 7 bases from J; bases unmatched to any gene: 12. CDR3 length: 17 amino acids. CDR3 region: CASSTGTGGRLRQPQHF. CDR3 nucleotide sequence: TGTGCCAGCAGTACCGGGACAGGGGGCCGTCTAAGGCAGCCCCAGCATTTT.

J is TRBJ2-7 and V is TRBV3-1; 7 nucleotides match TRBD2. This CDR3 spans 17 amino acids. The junction had 13 bases not matched to a gene; V was cut back by 2 bases and J by 3 bases. CDR1 and CDR2 (germline): LGHDT, YNNKEL (reference sequence). The CDR3 DNA sequence: TGTGCCAGCAGCCAAAGTCGCATACGAGCGGGGAGCTACGAGCAGTACTTC. Protein: CASSQSRIRAGSYEQYF.

This clonotype showed up many times. This chain links TRBV7-2 with TRBJ2-7, with a weak D call TRBD1 (6 bases). The CDR3 has 14 residues. Trimming removed 3 bases at V and 3 bases at J, with 12 bases between. Germline lookup yields CDR1 SGHTA and CDR2 FQGNSA. CDR3 sequence reads: CASSFRDMNYEQYF. In nucleotides, the CDR3 is TGTGCCAGCAGCTTCCGGGACATGAACTACGAGCAGTACTTC.

The V call is TRBV29-1, the J call TRBJ2-7; no clear D gene. CDR3 length equals 15 residues. With 4 bases removed from V and 5 bases from J, the gap between germline ends came to 21 bases. CDR1 and CDR2 (germline): SQVTM, ANQGSEA. The CDR3 DNA follows: TGCAGCGTTGCCGGTCTTATAACAGATCTTGACGAGCAGTACTTC. It specifies CSVAGLITDLDEQYF.

Note on this clonotype: A read error may account for a junction end that differs from germline. V and J are TRBV10-3 and TRBJ2-3, with a weak D call TRBD1 (6 bases). CDR1 is ENHRY and CDR2 is SYGVKD in the germline V gene. CDR3 size: 14 residues. CDR3 DNA: TGTGTCATCAGTGGCAGACAGGACACAGATACGCAGTATTTT. Its protein is CVISGRQDTDTQYF.

CDR3 sequence reads: CSVEARPGLDVYEQYF. The CDR3 coding sequence is TGCAGCGTTGAAGCGCGACCGGGACTAGACGTTTACGAGCAGTACTTC. J is TRBJ2-7 and V is TRBV29-1, with TRBD2 identical over 8 bases. Germline trimming cut 1 base from V and 4 bases from J; bases unmatched to any gene: 12. The germline V gene encodes CDR1 SQVTM and CDR2 ANQGSEA. The CDR3 is 16 residues long.

V and J are TRBV10-3 and TRBJ2-3; D could derive from TRBD1 or TRBD2 (5 bases each). This CDR3 contains 14 residues. Germline V CDR1 and CDR2: ENHRY, SYGVKD. The V and J ends lost 8 bases and 5 bases respectively, with 17 bases between them. The CDR3 bases are TGTGCCATCTGGGGGTCCGAAAAATTAGATACGCAGTATTTT. It translates to CAIWGSEKLDTQYF.

The chain links TRBV13 to TRBJ2-7; 7 bases align to TRBD1. V trimming: 7 bases; J trimming: 3 bases; junction bases outside the gene matches: 12. The germline V gene has CDR1 PRHDT and CDR2 FYEKMQ (reference sequence). The CDR3 length is 15 residues. This CDR3 reads CASISPGQNIYEQYF. The CDR3 bases are TGTGCCAGCATCTCCCCGGGACAGAACATCTACGAGCAGTACTTC.